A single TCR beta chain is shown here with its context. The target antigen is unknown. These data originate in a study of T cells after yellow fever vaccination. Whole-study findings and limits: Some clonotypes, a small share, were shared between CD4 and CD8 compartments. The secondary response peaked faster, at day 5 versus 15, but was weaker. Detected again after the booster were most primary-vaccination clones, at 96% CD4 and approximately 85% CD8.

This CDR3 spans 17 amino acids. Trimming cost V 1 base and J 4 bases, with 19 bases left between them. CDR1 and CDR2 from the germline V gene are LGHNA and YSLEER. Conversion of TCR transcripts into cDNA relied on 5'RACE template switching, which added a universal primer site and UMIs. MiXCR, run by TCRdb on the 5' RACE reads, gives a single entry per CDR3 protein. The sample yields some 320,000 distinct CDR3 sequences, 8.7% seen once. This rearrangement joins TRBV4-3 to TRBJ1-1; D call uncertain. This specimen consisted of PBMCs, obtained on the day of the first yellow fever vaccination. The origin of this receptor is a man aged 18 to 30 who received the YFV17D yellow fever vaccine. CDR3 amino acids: CASSQGNVAGATTEAFF. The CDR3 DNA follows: TGCGCCAGCAGCCAAGGGAATGTGGCGGGAGCGACCACTGAAGCTTTCTTT.